These 13 T cell receptor beta chains share one sample of origin, sequenced in a study of response to subunit inactivated influenza vaccine. TCRdb re-analysed the RT-PCR reads in MiXCR, keeping a single row per CDR3 protein. The data contain around 750,000 distinct CDR3 sequences, less than 25% of them singletons. Sequences were derived from PBMCs from blood, sampled 4 to 6 days after vaccination. Source of these receptors: a man aged 50-59 years who received an inactivated influenza vaccine.

This rearrangement joins TRBV20-1 to TRBJ2-7, with D maybe TRBD1 (6 bases). V shed 3 bases and J shed 2 bases, with 11 bases lying between them. The CDR3 consists of 13 residues. Looked up from germline, CDR1 is DFQATT and CDR2 is SNEGSKA (reference sequence). CDR3 protein: CSASQQGTYEQYF. The CDR3 DNA reads TGCAGTGCTAGTCAGCAGGGGACCTACGAGCAGTACTTC.

This clonotype was found a few times. This chain links TRBV20-1 with TRBJ2-6, with D possibly TRBD2 on 7 matching bases. CDR1 DFQATT and CDR2 SNEGSKA come from the germline V gene (reference sequence). V was shortened by 3 bases and J by 6 bases, with 18 bases between the two germline ends. CDR3 length: 16 amino acids. The DNA of the CDR3 is TGCAGTGCTAGCCTTCTATGGGGGGGGCCGGCCAACGTCCTGACTTTC. This gives the protein CSASLLWGGPANVLTF.

The chain links TRBV5-6 to TRBJ2-6; D is ambiguous. The ends were cut back, 2 bases at V and 7 bases at J, with 7 bases in the middle. The CDR3 is made up of 13 amino acids. Germline CDR1 reads SGHDT; CDR2 reads YYEEEE. CDR3 residues: CASSFDIANVLTF. Here the CDR3 DNA reads TGTGCCAGCAGCTTCGATATTGCCAACGTCCTGACTTTC.

This clonotype was detected many times. J is TRBJ1-3 and V is TRBV12-3 or TRBV12-4; 9 nucleotides agree with TRBD1. This CDR3 comprises 15 residues. V lost 3 bases and J lost 2; bases outside the gene matches: 2. CDR3 coding DNA: TGTGCCAGCAGTTTTACAGGGGGCGCTGGAAACACCATATATTTT. This sequence encodes CASSFTGGAGNTIYF.

The V gene is TRBV20-1, the J gene TRBJ1-5; D perhaps matches TRBD1 (6 bases). From germline, CDR1 is DFQATT and CDR2 SNEGSKA (reference sequence). The CDR3 extends over 14 amino acids. The ends were cut back, 6 bases at V and 0 bases at J, with 12 bases in the middle. CDR3 DNA: TGCAGTGCCGGGACACCTTATAGCAATCAGCCCCAGCATTTT. Protein: CSAGTPYSNQPQHF.

The chain links TRBV7-9 to TRBJ2-5; TRBD2 matches 8 bases. The V and J ends lost 0 bases and 4 bases, in that order; junction bases with no gene match: 7. Germline CDR1 reads SEHNR; CDR2 reads FQNEAQ (reference sequence). The CDR3 is made up of 16 amino acids. In nucleotides, the CDR3 is TGTGCCAGCAGCTTAGCGGGTCGGGGGGGCGGAGAGACCCAGTACTTC. Translation gives CASSLAGRGGGETQYF.

This clonotype has a handful of counts. The chain carries TRBV7-2 and TRBJ2-7, with D perhaps matching TRBD1 (6 bases). Germline values: CDR1 SGHTA, CDR2 FQGNSA. CDR3 size: 15 residues. The V end was cut by 3 bases, the J end by 0 bases, with 12 bases between. Here the CDR3 reads CASSFWADSSYEQYF. The CDR3 DNA is TGTGCCAGCAGCTTTTGGGCGGACAGCTCCTACGAGCAGTACTTC. Supplemented by reference TRBV7-2 and TRBJ2-7, the full variable domain reads GAGVSQSPSNKVTEKGKDVELRCDPISGHTALYWYRQSLGQGLEFLIYFQGNSAPDKSGLPSDRFSAERTGGSVSTLTIQRTQQEDSAVYLCASSFWADSSYEQYFGPGTRLTVT.

V usage is TRBV7-2 and J usage is TRBJ2-5; 7 bases agree with TRBD1. With 1 base clipped from V and 8 bases from J, the junction kept 10 bases outside the gene matches. The CDR3 sequence is 15 residues long. Germline CDR1 and CDR2: SGHTA and FQGNSA. The CDR3, as DNA: TGTGCCAGCAGCTTAGTAGGGGGCGGCGAGAAAACCCAGTACTTC. Translating it yields CASSLVGGGEKTQYF.

The genes are TRBV3-1 and TRBJ1-4; maybe TRBD1 (5 bases). With 2 bases removed from V and 6 bases from J, the gap between germline ends came to 7 bases. The CDR3 is 13 residues long. CDR1 is LGHDT and CDR2 is YNNKEL in the germline V gene (reference sequence). CDR3 nucleotides: TGTGCCAGCAGCCAAACGGGGGATGAAAAACTGTTTTTT. Its protein product is CASSQTGDEKLFF. Combining the CDR3 with reference TRBV3-1 and TRBJ1-4 gives the whole variable domain DTAVSQTPKYLVTQMGNDKSIKCEQNLGHDTMYWYKQDSKKFLKIMFSYNNKELIINETVPNRFSPKSPDKAHLNLHINSLELGDSAVYFCASSQTGDEKLFFGSGTQLSVL.

The chain joins TRBV9 to TRBJ2-7, with D possibly TRBD2 on 6 matching bases. The length of the CDR3 is 14 residues. Germline V gene data show CDR1 as SGDLS and CDR2 as YYNGEE. The V end lost 2 bases, the J end lost 2 bases, and 11 bases lay between the germline ends. CDR3 in amino acids: CASSVSGVPYEQYF. Here the CDR3 DNA reads TGTGCCAGCAGCGTTTCGGGAGTACCCTACGAGCAGTACTTC. The whole variable domain, remainder taken from reference TRBV9 and TRBJ2-7, is DSGVTQTPKHLITATGQRVTLRCSPRSGDLSVYWYQQSLDQGLQFLIQYYNGEERAKGNILERFSAQQFPDLHSELNLSSLELGDSALYFCASSVSGVPYEQYFGPGTRLTVT.

CDR3 nucleotides: TGTGCCAGCGGCCTAGCGGGAGAGGAGTACGAGCAGTACTTC. Translation gives CASGLAGEEYEQYF. The gene calls are TRBV12-3 or TRBV12-4 and TRBJ2-7; 10 bases are shared with TRBD2. The length of the CDR3 is 14 residues. The V segment lost 8 bases and the J segment 4 bases; nucleotides outside the gene matches: 8.

This clonotype was picked up many times. The V gene is TRBV4-3, the J gene TRBJ2-1; D may be TRBD2 (6 bases). The CDR3 covers 16 residues. Germline loops: CDR1 LGHNA, CDR2 YSLEER. V gave up 0 bases and J gave up 5 bases, with 14 bases separating them. This CDR3 is CASSQDSWTTNNEQFF. CDR3 coding DNA: TGCGCCAGCAGCCAAGATAGTTGGACTACGAACAATGAGCAGTTCTTC.

This clonotype has a handful of counts. This chain connects TRBV20-1 to TRBJ2-7, with TRBD2 matching 9 bases. Germline V lookup: CDR1 DFQATT, CDR2 SNEGSKA (reference sequence). V lost 6 bases to trimming and J lost 2 bases; unmatched junction nucleotides: 8. This CDR3 region has 14 residues. The CDR3: CSATTSGRPYEQYF. CDR3 coding DNA: TGCAGTGCCACTACTAGCGGGCGACCCTACGAGCAGTACTTC.